This TCR beta chain was captured in a study of T-cell memory formation after mild COVID-19. TCRdb itself ran the 5' RACE reads through MiXCR, one entry per CDR3 protein. The table lists 300,000 to 400,000 distinct CDR3 sequences, around 21% of them singletons, with 9.5% to 15% in the top ten. The V and J ends lost 1 base and 4 bases, in that order; junction bases with no gene match: 5. The CDR3 is 15 residues long. The germline V gene encodes CDR1 SGHTA and CDR2 FQGNSA. Sequenced sample: PBMCs or a T cell subset sorted from them (not recorded which). The V call is TRBV7-2, the J call TRBJ2-5; the match to TRBD1 covers 8 bases. This receptor was obtained from an adult woman who had mild COVID-19 (a few samples of this study predate the infection). Cell type and time point are not known. The CDR3 DNA sequence: TGTGCCAGCAGCTTAGACAGGGGGTCGGGAGAGACCCAGTACTTC. Its protein product is CASSLDRGSGETQYF.